Sequencing of this T cell receptor beta chain was carried out in a study of CD8+ T cells in alopecia areata. For the study at large: Each of the treated patients was given oral tofacitinib, 5 to 10 mg twice daily, for moderate-to-severe alopecia areata. Tofacitinib lasted 6 to 18 months, then 6 months off drug.

The CDR3 is made up of 12 amino acids. Per germline, CDR1 SQVTM and CDR2 ANQGSEA. With V trimmed by 6 bases and J by 3 bases, 4 bases remained unmatched. Sequencing templates came from extracted RNA that was reverse transcribed into cDNA. Data came from immunoSEQ multiplex PCR; TCRdb stores just in-frame clones and leaves some out. The sample holds some 170,000 clones; around 64% are singletons and the top ten take more than 9.5%. Alopecia areata patients gave lesional scalp punch biopsies and peripheral blood samples. Isolation of CD4+ and CD8+ T cells from PBMCs was achieved by sorting. The sequences come from CD8+ T cells sorted from blood, collected at week 0. V and J are TRBV29-1 and TRBJ2-7, with 8 bases matching TRBD1. This receptor was taken from a human donor with alopecia areata. The CDR3 is CSVRQGNYEQYF. The CDR3 DNA reads as TGCAGCGTAAGACAGGGGAACTACGAGCAGTACTTC.